This TCR beta chain is from a study of control samples from healthy donors and cancer patients. The repertoire was sequenced with immunoSEQ multiplex PCR; TCRdb's copy has only in-frame clones and lacks some. The profile shows tens of thousands of clones, just under 90% of them singletons. V lost 6 bases to trimming and J lost 0 bases; unmatched junction nucleotides: 1. The length of the CDR3 is 14 residues. Germline CDR1 MNHEY, CDR2 SMNVEV (reference sequence). The chain has TRBV27 and TRBJ2-2; 7 positions agree with TRBD2. The TCR was taken from a man in his fifties in good health. Material for sequencing was blood. CDR3 amino acids: CASRRGANTGELFF. DNA of the CDR3: TGTGCCAGCAGACGGGGGGCGAACACCGGGGAGCTGTTTTTT.